The 9 T cell receptor beta chains below come from one sample, sequenced in a study of T-cell reconstitution after alpha-beta-depleted transplantation in children. Unique molecular identifiers were used to barcode this TCRbeta library. TCRdb re-derived calls from the PCR reads in MiXCR, one entry per CDR3 protein. Found here are a few hundred thousand distinct CDR3 sequences, 15% to 20% of them singletons; the top ten hold around 3.3%. This sample comprised PBMCs from the stem cell graft donor, obtained from the stem cell graft. All receptors come from a human donor who donated a stem cell graft to a child with acute lymphoblastic leukemia.

This chain joins TRBV7-9 and TRBJ2-1; D unresolved. The V end was cut by 5 bases, the J end by 7 bases, with 12 bases between. Per the germline V gene, CDR1 is SEHNR and CDR2 is FQNEAQ (reference sequence). This CDR3 contains 13 residues. CDR3 region: CASSGIPGNEQFF. The CDR3 DNA follows: TGTGCCAGCAGCGGGATCCCCGGGAATGAGCAGTTCTTC.

This clonotype was counted ten times or more. This chain links TRBV7-9 with TRBJ2-7; 10 bases match TRBD1. This CDR3 contains 15 residues. J lost 5 bases, V lost 5 bases, and 9 bases had no gene match. CDR1 is SEHNR, CDR2 FQNEAQ, per germline (reference sequence). CDR3 region: CASSLGTGEVDEQYF. The CDR3 bases are TGTGCCAGCAGCCTCGGGACAGGGGAGGTCGACGAGCAGTACTTC.

The chain has TRBV7-9 and TRBJ2-3; D uncertain. V was trimmed by 1 base and J by 3 bases, leaving 8 bases between them. CDR1 is SEHNR, CDR2 FQNEAQ, per germline (reference sequence). The CDR3 length is 14 residues. DNA for the CDR3: TGTGCCAGCAGCTTAGGACACACTACAGATACGCAGTATTTT. Translation gives CASSLGHTTDTQYF.

The J gene is TRBJ2-7, the V gene TRBV20-1; D may be TRBD2 (7 bases). CDR1 and CDR2 from the germline V gene are DFQATT and SNEGSKA (reference sequence). Trimming took 6 bases from V and 4 from J, leaving 19 bases between them. This CDR3 is built from 14 residues. The DNA for the CDR3 is TGCAGTGCCCTACGGGGGGCAGTTGTTTACGAGCAGTACTTC. Its translation is CSALRGAVVYEQYF.

There are a few counts of this clonotype. The chain couples TRBV7-8 to TRBJ2-1; TRBD2 aligns across 8 bases. This CDR3 is built from 20 residues. CDR1 is SGHVS, CDR2 FQNEAQ, per germline. V lost 5 bases to trimming and J lost 9 bases; unmatched junction nucleotides: 27. The CDR3 DNA reads TGTGCCAGCAGCCGCGACATAGCTATAGCGCACGGGAGGGGCAGCGGTGAGCAGTTCTTC. Its protein is CASSRDIAIAHGRGSGEQFF.

This clonotype was counted ten times or more. The chain is built from TRBV4-2 and TRBJ2-7; D not resolved. The CDR3 runs to 12 residues. The V gene lost 4 bases and the J gene lost 6 bases, with 10 bases spanning the gap. Germline V gives CDR1 LGHNA, CDR2 YNFKEQ. The CDR3 bases are TGTGCCAGCAGCCTAGGAGAAACCGAGCAGTACTTC. Its protein product is CASSLGETEQYF.

V and J are TRBV5-1 and TRBJ2-2; the D gene could be TRBD1 or TRBD2 (5 bases each). Germline V gene data show CDR1 as SGHRS and CDR2 as YFSETQ. The CDR3 has 14 residues. V was shortened by 3 bases and J by 6 bases, with 12 bases between the two germline ends. Written as DNA, the CDR3 is TGCGCCAGCAGCTCTGACGTGGGGGCCGGGGAGCTGTTTTTT. Translating it yields CASSSDVGAGELFF.

This clonotype was recorded a few times. The chain employs TRBV5-5 and TRBJ2-2; D is uncertain. This CDR3 comprises 14 residues. Germline V lookup: CDR1 SGHKS, CDR2 YYEKEE (reference sequence). The V end lost 2 bases, the J end lost 4 bases, and 9 bases lay between the germline ends. The CDR3 sequence: CASSFGPSTGELFF. The CDR3 bases are TGTGCCAGCAGCTTTGGTCCCAGCACCGGGGAGCTGTTTTTT.

The V gene is TRBV20-1, the J gene TRBJ2-5, with 9 bases that match TRBD1. Trimming at V came to 0 bases and at J to 4 bases, leaving 6 bases not matched to a gene. Per germline, CDR1 DFQATT and CDR2 SNEGSKA (reference sequence). The CDR3 totals 15 residues. The CDR3 nucleotides are TGCAGTGCTAGAGATCCATACAGGGGGCGAGAGACCCAGTACTTC. Translating gives CSARDPYRGRETQYF.